Following are 19 T cell receptor beta chains from one sample sequenced in a study of human T cells and chemical hapten exposure (dated by TCRdb to the early 2020s). Taken with the paper, the label for time point translates to: patch test 2, 6 weeks after DPC sensitization. This sample's treatment or condition label indicates: therapeutic diphenylcyclopropenone sensitization with weekly scalp DPC. The protocol used for the library was RACE. The sequencer listed for this sample is NextSeq 500. Starting from the raw public reads, TCRdb applied fastp trimming at Q25, assembled clones with MiXCR and retained in-frame beta chains. Entries that share a CDR3 protein sequence are merged under the most common genes and DNA. The sample yields some 88,000 distinct CDR3 sequences; 8% to 13% were counted once. The ten most abundant clones make up 2.2% of the sample. The sequences come from whole blood, collected in connection with sensitization to the hapten diphenylcyclopropenone (DPC). These receptors were taken from a man aged 35 to 55 with alopecia areata. Some clones in this sample may be carry-over from other donors' samples.

This clonotype appeared many times. This chain joins TRBV6-2 or TRBV6-3 and TRBJ1-5; D might be TRBD1 (6 bases). Trimming cost V 6 bases and J 4 bases, with 16 bases left between them. The CDR3 runs 15 residues. From germline, CDR1 is MNHEY and CDR2 SVGEGT. CDR3 protein: CASSRYRGANQPQHF. Written as DNA, the CDR3 is TGTGCCAGCAGCCGTTACCGGGGGGCAAATCAGCCCCAGCATTTT.

This clonotype was seen more than once but under ten times. CDR3 sequence: CASSPVRNTEAFF. The CDR3 DNA reads as TGCGCCAGCAGCCCCGTTAGGAACACTGAAGCTTTCTTT. This chain joins TRBV5-1 and TRBJ1-1; D gene ambiguous. V was trimmed by 4 bases and J by 1 base, leaving 8 bases between them. This CDR3 contains 13 residues. Germline V CDR1 and CDR2: SGHRS, YFSETQ.

This clonotype was detected only a few times. V gene TRBV30 combines with J gene TRBJ1-6, with a tentative D call TRBD1 (5 bases). Germline loops: CDR1 GTSNPN, CDR2 SVGIG (reference sequence). This CDR3 region has 14 residues. V shed 3 bases and J shed 9 bases, with 15 bases lying between them. The CDR3 reads CAWSGARDSSPLHF. The CDR3 nucleotides read TGTGCCTGGAGCGGGGCAAGGGATAGTTCACCCCTCCACTTT.

This clonotype showed up many times. This chain links TRBV5-1 with TRBJ1-1; TRBD1 aligns across 10 bases. Germline V gene lookup returns CDR1 SGHRS and CDR2 YFSETQ. The CDR3 is 15 amino acids. V was clipped by 4 bases and J by 5 bases; unmatched bases: 8. CDR3 region: CASSLPGQGSTEAFF. In DNA form, the CDR3 reads TGCGCCAGCAGCCTCCCGGGACAGGGGTCGACTGAAGCTTTCTTT. The full variable domain, with the rest looked up from reference TRBV5-1 and TRBJ1-1, is KAGVTQTPRYLIKTRGQQVTLSCSPISGHRSVSWYQQTPGQGLQFLFEYFSETQRNKGNFPGRFSGRQFSNSRSEMNVSTLELGDSALYLCASSLPGQGSTEAFFGQGTRLTVV.

This clonotype was detected only a few times. This sequence joins TRBV12-3 or TRBV12-4 and TRBJ2-1, with 8 nucleotides matching TRBD2. The CDR3 has 16 residues. J was trimmed by 8 bases and V by 3 bases; bases with no gene match: 12. The CDR3 DNA follows: TGTGCCAGCAGTTTCTTAATGGGCGGGAGGACCCATGAGCAGTTCTTC. Amino acids: CASSFLMGGRTHEQFF.

The chain joins TRBV19 to TRBJ1-5; 10 bases agree with TRBD1. This CDR3 is 16 amino acids long. With 6 bases clipped from V and 0 bases from J, the junction kept 5 bases outside the gene matches. Germline CDR1 is LNHDA and CDR2 is SQIVND (reference sequence). The CDR3 loop reads CASRGGTGVSNQPQHF. Here the CDR3 DNA reads TGTGCCAGTAGGGGGGGGACAGGGGTTAGCAATCAGCCCCAGCATTTT.

The chain has TRBV6-2 or TRBV6-3 and TRBJ2-1; D might be TRBD2 (6 bases). This CDR3 comprises 15 residues. Deletions cut 4 bases from V and 0 bases from J, with 10 bases between. Germline V lookup: CDR1 MNHEY, CDR2 SVGEGT. The CDR3 is CASSWDSGSYNEQFF. The CDR3 DNA follows: TGTGCCAGCAGTTGGGACTCCGGCTCCTACAATGAGCAGTTCTTC.

This clonotype was counted at least ten times. This chain links TRBV21-1 with TRBJ1-5; the table names TRBD1, a call not compared with the DNA. TRBV21-1 is reported as a pseudogene. There are 17 residues in the CDR3. Here the CDR3 reads CASSNGQVPNSNQPQHF. The CDR3 region has the DNA TGTGCCAGCAGCAATGGACAGGTCCCAAATAGCAATCAGCCCCAGCATTTT.

This chain joins TRBV6-2 or TRBV6-3 and TRBJ2-7; D perhaps matches TRBD1 (6 bases). The CDR3 runs 16 residues. The V and J ends lost 2 bases and 2 bases respectively, with 16 bases between them. The germline gives CDR1 MNHEY, CDR2 SVGEGT. The chain's CDR3 is CASSYPPRGGPYEQYF. DNA for the CDR3: TGTGCCAGCAGTTACCCTCCTCGAGGGGGTCCCTACGAGCAGTACTTC.

A remark on this clonotype: The CDR3 end shows no conserved phenylalanine or tryptophan, and so a read error is likely. The J gene is TRBJ2-7, the V gene TRBV29-1; TRBD2 agrees at 14 bases. CDR3 length: 16 amino acids. V was pared by 4 bases and J by 7 bases, with 12 bases of the junction left unmatched. Germline loops: CDR1 SQVTM, CDR2 ANQGSEA. CDR3 nucleotides: TGCAGCGTTGGACTAGCGGGAGGGCCGGGGGTCGGAGAGCAGTACCTC. Translating it yields CSVGLAGGPGVGEQYL.

V gene TRBV12-3 or TRBV12-4 combines with J gene TRBJ2-5, with D hard to call. Between the trimmed V and J ends, which lost 2 bases and 5 bases, there was a span of 15 bases. This CDR3 comprises 15 residues. CDR3 protein: CASSLKAAAWETQYF. CDR3 nucleotide sequence: TGTGCCAGCAGTTTAAAGGCGGCCGCTTGGGAGACCCAGTACTTC.

This clonotype has more than one count but fewer than ten. This chain joins TRBV7-8 and TRBJ2-6; the D gene is possibly TRBD1 (5 bases). The CDR3 totals 15 residues. Per germline, CDR1 SGHVS and CDR2 FQNEAQ. The ends were cut back, 3 bases at V and 2 bases at J, with 8 bases in the middle. CDR3 sequence (DNA): TGTGCCAGCAGCTTTCAGGGAACTGGGGCCAACGTCCTGACTTTC. Translated, it gives CASSFQGTGANVLTF.

In its sample, this clonotype was seen many times. The genes are TRBV24-1 and TRBJ1-4; D is uncertain. Trimming cost V 4 bases and J 6 bases, with 17 bases left between them. The length of the CDR3 is 16 residues. Germline CDR1 is KGHDR and CDR2 is SFDVKD. The CDR3 DNA is TGTGCCACCAGTGACTATACAGACAACGGGGATGAAAAACTGTTTTTT. Amino acids: CATSDYTDNGDEKLFF.

The chain employs TRBV7-8 and TRBJ2-7, with D perhaps TRBD1 (5 bases). CDR1 and CDR2 from the germline V gene are SGHVS and FQNEAQ. Between the trimmed V and J ends, which lost 0 bases and 4 bases, there was a span of 13 bases. This CDR3 comprises 15 residues. As DNA, the CDR3 is TGTGCCAGCAGCTTAGCTTTGGACACTTCTTACGAGCAGTACGTC. Protein sequence: CASSLALDTSYEQYV.

This clonotype came up a few times. The rearrangement uses TRBV12-3 or TRBV12-4 and TRBJ2-5; D perhaps matches TRBD1 (5 bases). V was shortened by 2 bases and J by 7 bases, with 5 bases between the two germline ends. The CDR3 runs to 11 residues. The CDR3 is CASSLTGTQYF. For the CDR3, the DNA is TGTGCCAGCAGTTTAACAGGGACCCAGTACTTC.

This chain uses TRBV5-1 with TRBJ1-1, with D possibly matching TRBD1 (5 bases). Germline CDR1 and CDR2: SGHRS and YFSETQ. V lost 4 bases and J 7 bases, leaving 17 bases between the germline ends. The CDR3 loop spans 14 amino acids. Written as DNA, the CDR3 is TGCGCCAGCAGCGAGGGACGGACTCCACTTGAAGCTTTCTTT. It is translated as CASSEGRTPLEAFF. Drawing the rest from reference TRBV5-1 and TRBJ1-1, the complete variable domain is KAGVTQTPRYLIKTRGQQVTLSCSPISGHRSVSWYQQTPGQGLQFLFEYFSETQRNKGNFPGRFSGRQFSNSRSEMNVSTLELGDSALYLCASSEGRTPLEAFFGQGTRLTVV.

Turning to this clonotype: It may be a read error: a sequence one base away is much more abundant. The rearrangement joins TRBV30 to TRBJ1-1; D not resolved. Germline V lookup: CDR1 GTSNPN, CDR2 SVGIG (reference sequence). The CDR3 spans 16 residues. The CDR3 loop is CAWGVFLGGMNTEAFF. DNA for the CDR3: TGTGCCTGGGGTGTATTTCTAGGCGGAATGAACACTGAAGCTTTCTTT.

This clonotype has a handful of counts. The chain recombines TRBV29-1 with TRBJ2-5, with 9 bases lining up with TRBD2. The germline CDR1 and CDR2 sequences are SQVTM and ANQGSEA. This CDR3 is 14 amino acids long. V lost 7 bases, J lost 1 base, and 7 bases stayed unmatched. In DNA, the CDR3 is TGCAGCGCCACTAGCGGGCCGAGCCAAGAGACCCAGTACTTC. Protein sequence: CSATSGPSQETQYF.

The genes are TRBV11-2 and TRBJ2-1; TRBD2 matches at 9 bases. Germline CDR1 reads SGHAT; CDR2 reads FQNNGV. With V trimmed by 1 base and J by 6 bases, 13 bases remained unmatched. The CDR3 sequence is 18 residues long. In DNA form, the CDR3 reads TGTGCCAGCAGCTTAGTATTGCCGGGACTAGCCTCGGTCAATGAGCAGTTCTTC. This codes for CASSLVLPGLASVNEQFF. Full variable domain (remainder filled in from reference TRBV11-2 and TRBJ2-1): EAGVAQSPRYKIIEKRQSVAFWCNPISGHATLYWYQQILGQGPKLLIQFQNNGVVDDSQLPKDRFSAERLKGVDSTLKIQPAKLEDSAVYLCASSLVLPGLASVNEQFFGPGTRLTVL.